One TCR beta chain is described in this entry. The target antigen is unknown. The data belong to a study of T-cell memory formation after mild COVID-19. Study as a whole: Clusters were largely donor specific.

Study-level points and caveats: For second-wave clones that peaked at day 37, SARS-CoV-2 specificity went unverified.

TCRdb fed the 5' RACE reads into MiXCR, producing one record per CDR3 protein. The sample lists 280,000 or so distinct CDR3 sequences, 8% to 9% occurring once. Sequences were obtained from PBMCs or a T cell subset sorted from them (not recorded which). This sequence was found in a man aged 18 to 29 who had mild COVID-19 (a few samples of this study predate the infection). Cell type and time point are not known.

The CDR3 here is CASSLGASDTQYF. CDR3 bases: TGTGCCAGCAGCTTAGGGGCGTCAGATACGCAGTATTTT. The gene calls are TRBV7-2 and TRBJ2-3; the D is unclear. V lost 1 base and J 4 bases, leaving 6 bases between the germline ends. Germline-derived CDR1 and CDR2 are SGHTA and FQGNSA. There are 13 residues in the CDR3. The full variable domain, rest sourced from reference TRBV7-2 and TRBJ2-3, is GAGVSQSPSNKVTEKGKDVELRCDPISGHTALYWYRQSLGQGLEFLIYFQGNSAPDKSGLPSDRFSAERTGGSVSTLTIQRTQQEDSAVYLCASSLGASDTQYFGPGTRLTVL.